The 2 T cell receptor beta chains reported below all come from one sample, sequenced in a study of blood T cell repertoires in COVID-19. Data came from immunoSEQ multiplex PCR; TCRdb stores just in-frame clones and leaves some out. Among roughly 260,000 clones listed, around nine tenths were seen once. Sample: peripheral blood. Source of these receptors: a man aged 35 to 55 who had recovered from COVID-19.

V usage is TRBV7-2 and J usage is TRBJ2-5; possibly TRBD1 for D (5 bases). V was pared by 0 bases and J by 7 bases, with 12 bases between. Per germline, CDR1 SGHTA and CDR2 FQGNSA. CDR3 length: 14 amino acids. The CDR3 nucleotides are TGTGCCAGCAGCTTAGCCCAGGGCGCTGGGACCCAGTACTTC. It yields the protein CASSLAQGAGTQYF.

This chain links TRBV9 with TRBJ2-7; 7 nucleotides match TRBD2. The CDR3 has 14 residues. Germline CDR1 is SGDLS and CDR2 is YYNGEE. V dropped 3 bases and J dropped 2; count of bases not matched to a gene: 5. The CDR3 loop reads CASSGTSRAYEQYF. The DNA of the CDR3 is TGTGCCAGCAGCGGGACTAGTCGGGCCTACGAGCAGTACTTC.